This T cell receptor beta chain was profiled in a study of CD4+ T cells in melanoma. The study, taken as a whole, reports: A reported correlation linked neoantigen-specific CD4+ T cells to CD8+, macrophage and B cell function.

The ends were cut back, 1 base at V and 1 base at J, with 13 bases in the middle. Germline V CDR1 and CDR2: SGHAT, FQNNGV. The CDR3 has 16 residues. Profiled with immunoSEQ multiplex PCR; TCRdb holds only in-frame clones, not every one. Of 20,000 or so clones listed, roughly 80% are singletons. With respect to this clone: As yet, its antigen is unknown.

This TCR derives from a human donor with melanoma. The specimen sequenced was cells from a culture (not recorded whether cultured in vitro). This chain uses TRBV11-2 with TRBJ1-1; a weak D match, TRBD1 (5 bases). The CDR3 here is CASSLVMGQPNTEAFF. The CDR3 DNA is TGTGCCAGCAGCTTAGTTATGGGGCAGCCGAACACTGAAGCTTTCTTT.